The 16 T cell receptor beta chains below all came from one sample that was sequenced in a study of shared clonotypes between healthy human individuals. Assay used: immunoSEQ multiplex PCR; TCRdb lists only in-frame clones, some missing. Of around 500,000 clones in the sample, 81% were seen once. Sequenced input: PBMCs. The origin of the receptors is a woman between 40 and 55 years old in good health. Some clones in this sample may be carry-over from other donors' samples.

The rearrangement uses TRBV28 and TRBJ1-2; D uncertain. Trimming shortened V by 5 bases and J by 7 bases, and 17 bases separated the two germline ends. The CDR3 contains 14 residues. CDR1 and CDR2 (germline): MDHEN, SYDVKM. CDR3 loop: CASSGPGPHVGYTF. The CDR3 coding sequence is TGTGCCAGCAGTGGACCTGGACCGCACGTTGGCTACACCTTC.

V usage is TRBV7-6 and J usage is TRBJ2-7; D not resolved. Germline V gene lookup returns CDR1 SGHVS and CDR2 FNYEAQ. V lost 4 bases and J lost 7, with 14 bases in between. The CDR3 has 13 residues. CDR3 sequence (DNA): TGTGCCAGCAGCTCACCCTCGTTGGGAGAGCAGTACTTC. It codes for CASSSPSLGEQYF.

This chain joins TRBV29-1 and TRBJ2-5, with TRBD2 matching 9 bases. Germline-derived CDR1 and CDR2 are SQVTM and ANQGSEA. CDR3 size: 16 residues. Losses at the gene ends were 4 bases for V and 1 base for J; bases not matched to a gene: 10. The DNA of the CDR3 is TGCAGCGTTGTTAAGGGTAGCGGGAGTAGCCAAGAGACCCAGTACTTC. This sequence encodes CSVVKGSGSSQETQYF.

In DNA, the CDR3 is TGCGCCAGCAGCCAAGGGGGACTAGCTGGCCACAATGAGCAGTTCTTC. It encodes CASSQGGLAGHNEQFF. The V gene is TRBV4-1, the J gene TRBJ2-1; 9 bases are shared with TRBD2. The V segment lost 1 base and the J segment 5 bases; nucleotides outside the gene matches: 6. Germline assignment: CDR1 MGHRA and CDR2 YSYEKL. The CDR3 covers 16 residues.

The chain carries TRBV18 and TRBJ2-1; 8 nucleotides align to TRBD2. The CDR3 extends over 15 amino acids. The V segment lost 1 base and the J segment 7 bases; nucleotides outside the gene matches: 6. Germline-derived CDR1 and CDR2 are KGHSH and LQKENI. CDR3 bases: TGTGCCAGCTCACCACAGGTAGCGGGAAAGAATGAGCAGTTCTTC. Translation: CASSPQVAGKNEQFF.

The chain combines TRBV2 with TRBJ2-7, with D possibly being TRBD1 or TRBD2 (5 bases each). Trimming cost V 6 bases and J 5 bases, with 17 bases left between them. The CDR3 is made up of 14 amino acids. Germline V gene lookup returns CDR1 SNHLY and CDR2 FYNNEI. CDR3 sequence reads: CASSLGPPPDEQYF. The CDR3 DNA is TGTGCCAGCAGCTTGGGACCCCCCCCCGACGAGCAGTACTTC.

In regard to this clone: A far larger clone is one nucleotide away, so this likely arose from a read error. The gene calls are TRBV20-1 and TRBJ2-5; weak D call: TRBD2 (6 bases). Germline V gene sequence: CDR1 DFQATT, CDR2 SNEGSKA (reference sequence). CDR3 length: 11 residues. The CDR3 DNA is TGCGGACTCCTCTCTGGGGAGGCCCAGTACTTC. It codes for CGLLSGEAQYF.

On this clone itself: It is likely a read error: a sequence one base away is far more abundant. V usage is TRBV11-2 and J usage is TRBJ2-7; 9 nucleotides line up with TRBD1. The germline V gene has CDR1 SGHAT and CDR2 FQNNGV. The CDR3 is 15 amino acids. CDR3 DNA sequence: TGTGCCAGCAGCTTGCAGACAGGGGGGGGTTACGAGCAGTGCTTC. It specifies CASSLQTGGGYEQCF.

The count of this clone is one. Since a far larger clone is one base different, this is likely a read error. The chain employs TRBV29-1 and TRBJ1-1; D is ambiguous. CDR3 length: 15 residues. V lost 3 bases to trimming and J lost 4 bases, with 18 bases between them. Germline CDR1 and CDR2: SQVTM and ANQGSEA. The DNA for the CDR3 is TGCAGCGTTGATAAAGAAGGGATTTGGATCACTGAAGCTTTCTTT. This gives the protein CSVDKEGIWITEAFF.

This clone was counted only a few times. The V gene is TRBV18, the J gene TRBJ2-2; D unresolved. CDR3 length: 16 amino acids. Germline CDR1 KGHSH, CDR2 LQKENI. V was pared by 1 base and J by 0 bases, with 9 bases between. The CDR3 reads CASSPQGPPNTGELFF. CDR3 sequence (DNA): TGTGCCAGCTCACCACAAGGGCCTCCGAACACCGGGGAGCTGTTTTTT.

V is TRBV7-9 and J is TRBJ2-5; maybe TRBD1 (6 bases). Germline V gene sequence: CDR1 SEHNR, CDR2 FQNEAQ (reference sequence). Deletions cut 5 bases from V and 2 bases from J, with 12 bases between. The CDR3 loop spans 14 amino acids. The CDR3 loop reads CASSPGTWQETQYF. As DNA, the CDR3 is TGTGCCAGCAGCCCCGGGACATGGCAAGAGACCCAGTACTTC.

The rearrangement joins TRBV7-8 to TRBJ1-5; D may be TRBD1 (5 bases). The CDR3 loop spans 13 amino acids. Germline loops: CDR1 SGHVS, CDR2 FQNEAQ. Trimming took 2 bases from V and 5 from J, leaving 7 bases between them. CDR3 sequence: CASSLSGYQPQHF. CDR3 coding DNA: TGTGCCAGCAGCTTATCAGGGTATCAGCCCCAGCATTTT.

Concerning this clone: A read error is the likely source, as a far larger clone sits one nucleotide away. The sample holds other DNA sequences that translate to the same CDR3. The V gene is TRBV30, the J gene TRBJ2-2; D might be TRBD1 (6 bases). This CDR3 comprises 16 residues. Germline CDR1 reads GTSNPN; CDR2 reads SVGIG (reference sequence). CDR3 nucleotide sequence: TGTGCCTGGCGACGCGGAGGACAGAGGAACACCGGTGAGCTGTTTTTT. Translated: CAWRRGGQRNTGELFF.

The V gene is TRBV27, the J gene TRBJ2-3, with D possibly TRBD1 on 6 matching bases. Deletions cut 5 bases from V and 2 bases from J, with 11 bases between. There are 14 residues in the CDR3. Germline values: CDR1 MNHEY, CDR2 SMNVEV (reference sequence). The CDR3 nucleotides are TGTGCCAGCAGTATCCGGGACACCACAGATACGCAGTATTTT. It yields the protein CASSIRDTTDTQYF.

The table lists this clone with many counts. V is TRBV19 and J is TRBJ1-5; D gene unclear. The CDR3 extends over 14 amino acids. V lost 3 bases, J lost 3 bases, and 9 bases lay in between. The V gene's germline CDR1 is LNHDA and CDR2 SQIVND (reference sequence). For the CDR3, the DNA is TGTGCCAGTAGTATGTCAGGCGCCAATCAGCCCCAGCATTTT. Residues: CASSMSGANQPQHF.

V usage is TRBV7-3 and J usage is TRBJ2-2; D uncertain. Germline CDR1 and CDR2: SGHTA and FQGTGA. Trimming removed 5 bases from V and 1 base from J, with 14 bases in between. The CDR3 consists of 16 residues. The DNA of the CDR3 is TGTGCCAGCAGCAAGGAGTCAATCAGGAACACCGGGGAGCTGTTTTTT. As protein: CASSKESIRNTGELFF.